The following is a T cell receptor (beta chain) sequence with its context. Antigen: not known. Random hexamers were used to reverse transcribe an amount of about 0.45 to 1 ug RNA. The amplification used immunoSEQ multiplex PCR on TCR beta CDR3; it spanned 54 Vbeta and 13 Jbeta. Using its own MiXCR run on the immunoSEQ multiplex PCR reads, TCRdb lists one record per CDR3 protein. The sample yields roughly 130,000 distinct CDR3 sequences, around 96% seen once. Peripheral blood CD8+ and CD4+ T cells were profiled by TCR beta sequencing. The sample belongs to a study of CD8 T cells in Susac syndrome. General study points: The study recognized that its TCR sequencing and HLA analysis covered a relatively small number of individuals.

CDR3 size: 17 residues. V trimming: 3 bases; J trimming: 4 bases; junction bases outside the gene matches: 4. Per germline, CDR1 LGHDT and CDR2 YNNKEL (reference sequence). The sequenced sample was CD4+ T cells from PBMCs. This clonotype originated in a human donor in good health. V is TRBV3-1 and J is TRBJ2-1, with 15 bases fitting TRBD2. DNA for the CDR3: TGTGCCAGCAGCCATAAGGGACTAGCGGGAGGTTACAATGAGCAGTTCTTC. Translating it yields CASSHKGLAGGYNEQFF.